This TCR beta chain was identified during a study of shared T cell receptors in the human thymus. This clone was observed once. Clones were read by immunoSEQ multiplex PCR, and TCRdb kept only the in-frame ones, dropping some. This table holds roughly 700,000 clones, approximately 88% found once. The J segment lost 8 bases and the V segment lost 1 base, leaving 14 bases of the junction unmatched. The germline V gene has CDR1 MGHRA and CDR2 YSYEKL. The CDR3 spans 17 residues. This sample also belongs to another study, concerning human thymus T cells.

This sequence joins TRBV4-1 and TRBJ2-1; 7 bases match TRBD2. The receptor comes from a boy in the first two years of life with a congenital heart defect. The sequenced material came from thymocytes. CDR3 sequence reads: CASSQAPPGGSTYEQFF. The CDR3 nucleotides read TGCGCCAGCAGCCAAGCGCCGCCGGGCGGGAGTACCTATGAGCAGTTCTTC.